Below are 17 T cell receptor beta chains sequenced from a single sample in a study of T cell clones after liver transplantation. Method: immunoSEQ multiplex PCR; TCRdb's copy keeps in-frame clones and lacks some. This table has around 97,000 clones, around 84% appearing once. The input for sequencing was CD4+ T cells from blood, taken approximately 43 months after liver transplant. The receptors were gathered from a human patient who received a liver transplant. Some T cells may originate from the graft donor.

The table lists this clone with a few counts. The rearrangement joins TRBV6-5 to TRBJ1-2; maybe TRBD1 (5 bases). V was shortened by 5 bases and J by 8 bases, with 21 bases between the two germline ends. Germline CDR1 is MNHEY and CDR2 is SVGAGI. The CDR3 is 15 amino acids. Here the CDR3 reads CASSRDSSYSGGYTF. The CDR3 DNA is TGTGCCAGCAGTCGCGACAGTTCCTACTCCGGAGGCTACACCTTC.

The chain recombines TRBV11-2 with TRBJ1-2, with unresolved D. This CDR3 is built from 16 residues. Germline V CDR1 and CDR2: SGHAT, FQNNGV. V dropped 5 bases and J dropped 5 bases, with 21 bases sitting between them. The CDR3 here is CASSPSPSAARYGYTF. The CDR3 DNA reads as TGTGCCAGCAGCCCATCCCCAAGCGCAGCTCGATATGGCTACACCTTC.

The V gene is TRBV12-5, the J gene TRBJ2-7; tentative D call: TRBD1 (6 bases). The germline V gene has CDR1 LGHNT and CDR2 FRNRAP. This CDR3 is 14 amino acids long. V shed 2 bases and J shed 1 base, with 9 bases lying between them. The CDR3 loop reads CASGLTGPSYEQYF. The CDR3 nucleotides read TGTGCTAGTGGTTTGACAGGGCCTTCCTACGAGCAGTACTTC. Based on the CDR3 plus reference TRBV12-5 and TRBJ2-7, the full variable domain is DARVTQTPRHKVTEMGQEVTMRCQPILGHNTVFWYRQTMMQGLELLAYFRNRAPLDDSGMPKDRFSAEMPDATLATLKIQPSEPRDSAVYFCASGLTGPSYEQYFGPGTRLTVT.

The chain carries TRBV25-1 and TRBJ2-7; 8 bases line up with TRBD2. Germline V CDR1 and CDR2: MGHDK, SYGVNS. This CDR3 has 15 residues. V was clipped by 8 bases and J by 0 bases; unmatched bases: 9. The CDR3 here is CASGRGGSGSYEQYF. The DNA for the CDR3 is TGTGCCAGCGGACGGGGGGGGTCCGGCTCCTACGAGCAGTACTTC.

V is TRBV18 and J is TRBJ2-1; D ambiguous. In germline, CDR1 is KGHSH, CDR2 LQKENI. This CDR3 is 11 amino acids long. With 3 bases removed from V and 7 bases from J, the gap between germline ends came to 4 bases. The CDR3 region is CASSPENEQFF. The CDR3 coding sequence is TGTGCCAGCTCACCGGAAAATGAGCAGTTCTTC.

This chain connects TRBV5-8 to TRBJ2-7; 9 bases are a match to TRBD1. Germline V CDR1 and CDR2: SGHTS, YDEGEE. J lost 5 bases, V lost 1 base, and 4 bases had no gene match. CDR3 length: 14 amino acids. CDR3 sequence (DNA): TGTGCCAGCAGCTTGCGACAGGGGGTCCACGAGCAGTACTTC. Its translation is CASSLRQGVHEQYF.

The chain combines TRBV11-2 with TRBJ2-3, with D perhaps TRBD2 (6 bases). This CDR3 comprises 15 residues. V was cut by 1 base and J by 8 bases, with 16 bases left in between. Germline CDR1 SGHAT, CDR2 FQNNGV. This chain's CDR3 is CASSLAGVPDSTQYF. Here the CDR3 DNA reads TGTGCCAGCAGCTTAGCGGGGGTCCCCGATAGTACGCAGTATTTT.

CDR3 loop: CASSRRQGSYEQYF. In DNA form, the CDR3 reads TGTGCCAGCAGCCGCAGACAGGGCTCCTACGAGCAGTACTTC. The chain links TRBV6-5 to TRBJ2-7, with 7 bases matching TRBD1. The CDR3 length is 14 residues. V shed 6 bases and J 0 bases; nucleotides not matched to a gene: 5. Looked up from germline, CDR1 is MNHEY and CDR2 is SVGAGI.

The chain joins TRBV11-2 to TRBJ2-7; 8 nucleotides align to TRBD2. The CDR3 is made up of 15 amino acids. Germline values: CDR1 SGHAT, CDR2 FQNNGV. V trimming: 2 bases; J trimming: 3 bases; junction bases outside the gene matches: 6. Written as DNA, the CDR3 is TGTGCCAGCAGCTTATTAGCGGGGTTACACTACGAGCAGTACTTC. This translates into CASSLLAGLHYEQYF.

This clone has only one observation. The chain joins TRBV29-1 to TRBJ1-2; D not certain. The V gene's germline CDR1 is SQVTM and CDR2 ANQGSEA. This CDR3 spans 11 amino acids. V lost 4 bases, J lost 6 bases, and 9 bases lay in between. The CDR3 bases are TGCAGCGTTGTAAGGGTGGATGGCTACACCTTC. Protein product: CSVVRVDGYTF.

The chain joins TRBV18 to TRBJ2-5; 7 positions agree with TRBD1. In germline, CDR1 is KGHSH, CDR2 LQKENI. J gave up 2 bases and V 3 bases, and 3 bases lay outside the gene matches. This CDR3 has 14 residues. The CDR3 spells CASSPRTGQETQYF. DNA of the CDR3: TGTGCCAGCTCACCCCGGACAGGTCAAGAGACCCAGTACTTC.

The rearrangement joins TRBV6-5 to TRBJ2-2; 8 bases fit TRBD1. CDR3 length equals 15 residues. Germline loops: CDR1 MNHEY, CDR2 SVGAGI. The ends lost 9 bases at V and 6 bases at J; junction bases unmatched: 12. CDR3 protein: CASTRDRGFSGELFF. In nucleotides, the CDR3 is TGTGCCAGTACCCGCGACAGGGGTTTCTCCGGGGAGCTGTTTTTT.

The chain carries TRBV9 and TRBJ2-7; 8 bases fit TRBD2. V gave up 0 bases and J gave up 3 bases; unmatched junction bases: 5. There are 15 residues in the CDR3. Looked up from germline, CDR1 is SGDLS and CDR2 is YYNGEE. In nucleotides, the CDR3 is TGTGCCAGCAGCGTAGACGGTAGCGGGATCTACGAGCAGTACTTC. Amino acids: CASSVDGSGIYEQYF. The full variable domain, rest sourced from reference TRBV9 and TRBJ2-7, is DSGVTQTPKHLITATGQRVTLRCSPRSGDLSVYWYQQSLDQGLQFLIQYYNGEERAKGNILERFSAQQFPDLHSELNLSSLELGDSALYFCASSVDGSGIYEQYFGPGTRLTVT.

The chain carries TRBV12-2 and TRBJ1-2; no DNA check was done on the table's D call, TRBD1. TRBV12-2 is assigned pseudogene status. The CDR3 length is 16 residues. CDR3 nucleotide sequence: TGTGCAAGTCGCTCAGACCGGGACAGGGCACCAAGCGGCTACACCTTC. Protein sequence: CASRSDRDRAPSGYTF.

This clone showed up just once. The DNA of the CDR3 is TGTGCCAGTAGTTCAGGACAGGGCACCTACGAGCAGTACTTC. Its protein is CASSSGQGTYEQYF. This chain joins TRBV19 and TRBJ2-7; TRBD1 agrees at 8 bases. CDR1 and CDR2 from the germline V gene are LNHDA and SQIVND (reference sequence). The length of the CDR3 is 14 residues. With 5 bases clipped from V and 2 bases from J, the junction kept 5 bases outside the gene matches.

This rearrangement joins TRBV5-1 to TRBJ1-2; TRBD1 agrees at 12 bases. The CDR3 is 15 amino acids. Germline CDR1 SGHRS, CDR2 YFSETQ. V trimming: 4 bases; J trimming: 7 bases; junction bases outside the gene matches: 8. CDR3 bases: TGCGCCAGCAGCGCGGGACAGGGGGCGCGAGTTGGCTACACCTTC. The encoded protein is CASSAGQGARVGYTF. The variable domain in full, completed from reference TRBV5-1 and TRBJ1-2, reads KAGVTQTPRYLIKTRGQQVTLSCSPISGHRSVSWYQQTPGQGLQFLFEYFSETQRNKGNFPGRFSGRQFSNSRSEMNVSTLELGDSALYLCASSAGQGARVGYTFGSGTRLTVV.

The chain has TRBV15 and TRBJ2-3, with D unclear. This CDR3 contains 12 residues. V was cut by 3 bases and J by 3 bases, with 4 bases left in between. Germline lookup yields CDR1 LNHNV and CDR2 YYDKDF (reference sequence). The CDR3 is CATSRRTDTQYF. CDR3 nucleotides: TGTGCCACCAGCAGGCGAACAGATACGCAGTATTTT.